This is a list of T cell receptor beta chains from one sample in a study of Ad26.COV2.S vaccination and SARS-CoV-2 variants. The table came from immunoSEQ multiplex PCR; TCRdb's copy has only in-frame clones and leaves some out. The sample lists a few hundred thousand clones, approximately 89% occurring once. The specimen comprised peripheral blood, sampled in a trial of Ad26.COV2.S vaccine versus placebo. Receptors originate from a person between 18 and 60 years old who received the Ad26.COV2.S COVID-19 vaccine or a placebo. Both conserved end residues are part of each CDR3. D genes are given only for firm matches. Clone sizes are given selectively: once, few, many, or a class where the clone is expanded.

CDR3,DNA,size,D,V,J
CASSYPGGGAYGYTF,TGCGCCAGCAGCTACCCGGGGGGTGGGGCCTATGGCTACACCTTC,-,-,TRBV4-3,TRBJ1-2
CASSLAGSNTEAFF,TGTGCCAGCAGCTTAGCGGGCAGTAACACTGAAGCTTTCTTT,-,-,TRBV7-8,TRBJ1-1
CASSYDSTRRGELFF,TGTGCCAGCAGTTACGATTCCACCCGGCGGGGGGAGCTGTTTTTT,-,-,TRBV6-5,TRBJ2-2
CALDRGGEKLFF,TGTGCCTTGGACAGGGGAGGTGAAAAACTGTTTTTT,once,TRBD1,TRBV30,TRBJ1-4
CASSLTSGEHYGYTF,TGTGCCAGCAGCTTAACGTCGGGGGAGCACTATGGCTACACCTTC,-,-,TRBV7-3,TRBJ1-2
CASSLDWGRPLYEQYF,TGTGCCAGCAGCTTAGATTGGGGCAGACCCCTCTACGAGCAGTACTTC,-,-,TRBV11-2,TRBJ2-7
CASRQGQETQYF,TGTGCCAGCAGACAGGGACAAGAGACCCAGTACTTC,-,-,TRBV27,TRBJ2-5
CASTSDNRGELFF,TGTGCCAGCACCTCCGACAACCGCGGGGAGCTGTTTTTT,-,-,TRBV12-3/TRBV12-4,TRBJ2-2
CASRTGDNQPQHF,TGTGCCAGCAGGACAGGGGATAATCAGCCCCAGCATTTT,-,TRBD1,TRBV12-3/TRBV12-4,TRBJ1-5
CASSGAQGYSYEQYF,TGTGCCAGCAGTGGAGCACAGGGATACTCCTACGAGCAGTACTTC,-,-,TRBV6-1,TRBJ2-7
CASSQPSGTSALADTQYF,TGTGCCAGCAGCCAACCATCCGGGACTAGCGCGTTGGCAGATACGCAGTATTTT,-,TRBD2,TRBV3-1/TRBV3-2,TRBJ2-3
CASSLVSYEQYF,TGTGCCAGCAGCTTAGTGTCCTACGAGCAGTACTTC,-,-,TRBV11-2,TRBJ2-7
CASRGGSNTGELFF,TGCGCCAGCAGGGGCGGCTCGAACACCGGGGAGCTGTTTTTT,-,-,TRBV5-1,TRBJ2-2
CASISKGGGTGELFF,TGTGCCAGCATCTCAAAGGGGGGGGGCACCGGGGAGCTGTTTTTT,-,-,TRBV6-5,TRBJ2-2
CASSLGDRFYGYTF,TGTGCCAGCAGCTTAGGGGACAGATTCTATGGCTACACCTTC,-,TRBD1,TRBV7-2,TRBJ1-2
CASSYISGGEAFF,TGTGCCAGCAGTTACATATCTGGAGGGGAGGCTTTCTTT,-,-,TRBV6-2/TRBV6-3,TRBJ1-1
CASSVGPGTGLNSPLHF,TGCGCCAGTTCCGTAGGGCCCGGGACAGGGCTGAATTCACCCCTCCACTTT,-,TRBD1,TRBV4-1,TRBJ1-6
CASSQVETENTEAFF,TGTGCCAGCAGCCAAGTTGAAACAGAGAACACTGAAGCTTTCTTT,-,-,TRBV4-2,TRBJ1-1
CASSTAGLNSPLHF,TGTGCCAGCTCCACCGCGGGACTTAATTCACCCCTCCACTTT,-,-,TRBV28,TRBJ1-6
CATSRDVGLGEKLFF,TGTGCCACCAGCAGAGATGTGGGTCTTGGTGAAAAACTGTTTTTT,-,-,TRBV15,TRBJ1-4
CASSDPGPPSDEQFF,TGTGCCAGCAGTGATCCGGGACCCCCCTCGGATGAGCAGTTCTTC,-,-,TRBV6-2/TRBV6-3,TRBJ2-1
CASRRDSDTYEQYF,TGTGCCAGCAGACGGGACAGCGATACCTACGAGCAGTACTTC,-,TRBD1,TRBV7-2,TRBJ2-7
CAISAGTSGRSYEQYF,TGTGCCATCAGTGCCGGGACTAGCGGGAGGTCCTACGAGCAGTACTTC,-,TRBD2,TRBV10-3,TRBJ2-7
CASNKGGQSNQPQHF,TGTGCCAGCAACAAAGGGGGCCAAAGCAATCAGCCCCAGCATTTT,-,TRBD1,TRBV6-5,TRBJ1-5
CASTRDRGTDTQYF,TGTGCCAGCACAAGGGACAGGGGTACAGATACGCAGTATTTT,-,TRBD1,TRBV7-3,TRBJ2-3
CASSVRRDTEAFF,TGTGCCAGCAGTGTAAGGAGGGACACTGAAGCTTTCTTT,-,-,TRBV2,TRBJ1-1
CASRRIAGKLGFQFF,TGTGCCAGCAGGCGGATAGCGGGCAAGCTGGGTTTTCAGTTCTTC,-,TRBD2,TRBV28,TRBJ2-1
CASSLGKGTGGVYGYTF,TGTGCCAGCAGCTTGGGGAAGGGGACAGGGGGCGTCTATGGCTACACCTTC,-,TRBD1,TRBV5-4,TRBJ1-2
CASSIFQNTEAFF,TGTGCCAGTAGTATCTTCCAGAACACTGAAGCTTTCTTT,-,-,TRBV19,TRBJ1-1
CASTSPGTGRTEAFF,TGTGCCAGCACTAGTCCCGGGACAGGGCGAACTGAAGCTTTCTTT,-,TRBD1,TRBV28,TRBJ1-1
CSVQSGNTIYF,TGCAGTGTACAGTCTGGAAACACCATATATTTT,-,-,TRBV20-1,TRBJ1-3
CASSWLAGGPYEQYF,TGTGCCAGCAGTTGGCTAGCGGGGGGGCCCTACGAGCAGTACTTC,-,TRBD2,TRBV6-4,TRBJ2-7
CASTSSRQGPSGYTF,TGTGCCAGTACCTCATCGAGACAGGGTCCCTCTGGCTACACCTTC,-,TRBD1,TRBV19,TRBJ1-2
CASSPAGGRGEQFF,TGTGCCAGCTCACCGGCGGGGGGGCGTGGTGAGCAGTTCTTC,-,TRBD2,TRBV18,TRBJ2-1
CASSRRGGEQYF,TGTGCCAGCAGCCGCCGGGGAGGGGAGCAGTACTTC,few,TRBD2,TRBV11-1,TRBJ2-7
CASSRRLRDRTYEQYF,TGTGCCAGCAGCCGACGCCTCCGGGACCGAACCTACGAGCAGTACTTC,-,-,TRBV5-4,TRBJ2-7
CASMPTGAYEQYF,TGTGCCAGCATGCCGACAGGGGCCTACGAGCAGTACTTC,-,TRBD1,TRBV2,TRBJ2-7
CASSWSQFEGNTEAFF,TGTGCCAGCTCTTGGAGTCAATTCGAGGGGAACACTGAAGCTTTCTTT,-,-,TRBV18,TRBJ1-1
CASSIDRGEYGYTF,TGTGCCAGTAGTATAGACAGGGGAGAATATGGCTACACCTTC,once,-,TRBV19,TRBJ1-2
CASSSGQGLNTEAFF,TGTGCCAGCAGCTCAGGACAGGGACTGAACACTGAAGCTTTCTTT,once,TRBD1,TRBV5-5,TRBJ1-1
CAWSVQGTSGGAPFNEQFF,TGTGCCTGGAGTGTACAGGGGACTAGCGGGGGGGCCCCCTTTAATGAGCAGTTCTTC,few,TRBD2,TRBV30,TRBJ2-1
CASSLRTSGSSSTDTQYF,TGTGCCAGCAGCCTACGGACTAGCGGGAGTTCTAGCACAGATACGCAGTATTTT,-,TRBD2,TRBV7-6,TRBJ2-3
CSVVARGGYTF,TGCAGCGTTGTAGCCAGGGGTGGCTACACCTTC,once,-,TRBV29-1,TRBJ1-2
CASSIRSVGDTQYF,TGTGCCAGTAGTATAAGGTCCGTTGGGGATACGCAGTATTTT,-,-,TRBV19,TRBJ2-3
CASSPRWTSSYNEQFF,TGTGCCAGCAGCCCCCGGTGGACGTCGTCCTACAATGAGCAGTTCTTC,once,-,TRBV6-2/TRBV6-3,TRBJ2-1
CATSSMAGGVGANVLTF,TGTGCCACCAGTTCCATGGCGGGGGGAGTGGGGGCCAACGTCCTGACTTTC,-,TRBD2,TRBV15,TRBJ2-6
CASSPRGLPNYGYTF,TGTGCCAGCAGCCCCAGGGGCCTACCTAACTATGGCTACACCTTC,-,-,TRBV7-2,TRBJ1-2
CASSFLTGEGDEQYF,TGTGCCAGCAGCTTTCTGACAGGCGAGGGGGACGAGCAGTACTTC,-,-,TRBV5-4,TRBJ2-7
CASSPAGRGEAFF,TGTGCCAGCAGCCCCGCCGGTCGGGGTGAAGCTTTCTTT,-,-,TRBV7-2,TRBJ1-1